The rows below give T cell receptor beta chains drawn from one sample of a study of radiation and T cells in renal cell carcinoma. The method was immunoSEQ multiplex PCR; TCRdb's version includes in-frame clones alone and lacks a portion of them. This sample carries tens of thousands of clones, roughly 84% of them seen once, and the ten largest clones take about 31%. Source: blood, taken from a patient whose treatment included radiotherapy and nephrectomy. The receptors stem from a woman in her 70s with renal cell carcinoma. Both conserved end residues are part of each CDR3. D genes are given only for firm matches. Some rows mark clone size as missing; the rest say once, few, many or name a class of expanded clone.

J gene | clone size | D gene | V gene | CDR3 protein | CDR3 DNA
TRBJ2-1 | - | TRBD2 | TRBV9 | CASSAPRLAGVDNEQFF | TGTGCCAGCAGCGCACCCCGACTAGCGGGAGTAGATAATGAGCAGTTCTTC
TRBJ2-7 | - | - | TRBV5-1 | CASSFRDIDEQYF | TGCGCCAGCAGCTTCCGGGACATCGACGAGCAGTACTTC
TRBJ2-7 | - | - | TRBV7-9 | CASSSGGHEQYF | TGTGCCAGCAGCTCCGGGGGCCACGAGCAGTACTTC
TRBJ1-4 | - | - | TRBV18 | CASSPPIQQGEKLFF | TGTGCCAGCTCACCACCGATCCAACAGGGTGAAAAACTGTTTTTT
TRBJ2-3 | - | - | TRBV9 | CASSVAGIADTQYF | TGTGCCAGCAGCGTAGCTGGGATTGCAGATACGCAGTATTTT
TRBJ2-3 | - | TRBD2 | TRBV7-2 | CASSSTSGRGTQYF | TGTGCCAGCAGCTCCACTAGCGGGCGGGGTACGCAGTATTTT
TRBJ1-1 | few | - | TRBV19 | CASSDFTGNTEAFF | TGTGCCAGTAGTGACTTTACGGGGAACACTGAAGCTTTCTTT
TRBJ1-2 | - | - | TRBV9 | CASSVAASNRPTF | TGTGCCAGCAGCGTAGCGGCGTCCAACAGGCCCACCTTC
TRBJ2-3 | - | - | TRBV7-2 | CASALATSRGNTQYF | TGTGCCAGCGCCCTAGCTACTAGCCGTGGAAATACGCAGTATTTT
TRBJ2-3 | - | - | TRBV11-3 | CASSLDGSTDTQYF | TGTGCCAGCAGCTTAGACGGGAGCACAGATACGCAGTATTTT
TRBJ1-1 | - | - | TRBV6-4 | CASSETWGGGTEAFF | TGTGCCAGCAGCGAGACGTGGGGTGGGGGCACTGAAGCTTTCTTT
TRBJ2-1 | - | - | TRBV19 | CASSIGQYNEQFF | TGTGCCAGTAGTATCGGGCAATACAATGAGCAGTTCTTC
TRBJ1-1 | few | - | TRBV19 | CASRGGVLAFF | TGTGCCAGTAGGGGAGGGGTTCTAGCTTTCTTT
TRBJ1-5 | - | TRBD1 | TRBV27 | CASSLGQGAGNQPQHF | TGTGCCAGCAGTCTTGGACAGGGGGCCGGCAATCAGCCCCAGCATTTT
TRBJ1-3 | once | - | TRBV4-3 | CASSRQKVLRGSPSGNTIYF | TGCGCCAGCAGCCGTCAGAAGGTCTTGAGGGGGTCCCCCTCTGGAAACACCATATATTTT
TRBJ1-1 | few | TRBD1 | TRBV11-1 | CASSPTGSEAFF | TGTGCCAGCAGCCCGACAGGGTCTGAAGCTTTCTTT
TRBJ2-1 | - | TRBD2 | TRBV7-2 | CASSPLAGGPGEQFF | TGTGCCAGCAGCCCTTTAGCGGGGGGGCCGGGTGAGCAGTTCTTC
TRBJ1-5 | - | TRBD1 | TRBV6-1 | CASSERTGGGQPQHF | TGTGCCAGCAGTGAAAGAACAGGGGGCGGGCAGCCCCAGCATTTT
TRBJ1-1 | - | TRBD1 | TRBV14 | CASSERRTGGIKGVTEAFF | TGTGCCAGCAGCGAGAGACGGACAGGGGGAATTAAGGGGGTCACTGAAGCTTTCTTT
TRBJ2-5 | - | TRBD1 | TRBV6-5 | CASSYPTGETQYF | TGTGCCAGCAGTTACCCGACAGGGGAGACCCAGTACTTC
TRBJ2-1 | few | TRBD2 | TRBV6-5 | CASSYQAGAPANEQFF | TGTGCCAGCAGTTACCAAGCGGGGGCCCCCGCGAATGAGCAGTTCTTC
TRBJ1-1 | - | - | TRBV18 | CASAQGWNTEAFF | TGTGCCAGCGCCCAGGGTTGGAACACTGAAGCTTTCTTT
TRBJ1-5 | - | TRBD1 | TRBV15 | CATSGDRPGPQHF | TGTGCCACCAGCGGGGACAGGCCGGGGCCCCAGCATTTT
TRBJ2-7 | - | - | TRBV6-1 | CASSEALGEGNYEQYF | TGTGCCAGCAGTGAAGCGCTCGGAGAGGGGAACTACGAGCAGTACTTC
TRBJ2-7 | - | - | TRBV18 | CASSPPLRAGQYF | TGTGCCAGCTCACCTCCCCTCCGTGCGGGGCAGTACTTC
TRBJ2-7 | - | - | TRBV11-2 | CASSSIPYEQYF | TGTGCCAGCAGCTCTATCCCCTACGAGCAGTACTTC
TRBJ2-5 | - | - | TRBV18 | CASSPPWAEETQYF | TGTGCCAGCTCACCACCCTGGGCAGAAGAGACCCAGTACTTC
TRBJ2-3 | - | TRBD1 | TRBV5-1 | CASSLQGARSTDTQYF | TGCGCCAGCAGCTTGCAGGGGGCGAGGAGCACAGATACGCAGTATTTT
TRBJ2-5 | - | - | TRBV30 | CAWSVGAQETQYF | TGTGCCTGGAGCGTCGGGGCCCAAGAGACCCAGTACTTC